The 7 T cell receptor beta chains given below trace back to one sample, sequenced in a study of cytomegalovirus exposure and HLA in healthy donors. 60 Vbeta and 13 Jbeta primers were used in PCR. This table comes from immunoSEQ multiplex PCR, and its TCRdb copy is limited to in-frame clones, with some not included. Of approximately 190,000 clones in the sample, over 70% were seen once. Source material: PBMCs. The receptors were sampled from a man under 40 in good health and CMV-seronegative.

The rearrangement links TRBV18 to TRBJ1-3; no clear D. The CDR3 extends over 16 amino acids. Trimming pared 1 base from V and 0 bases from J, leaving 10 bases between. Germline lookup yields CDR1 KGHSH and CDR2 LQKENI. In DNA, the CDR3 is TGTGCCAGCTCACCACTCGAGGCGAGCTCTGGAAACACCATATATTTT. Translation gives CASSPLEASSGNTIYF.

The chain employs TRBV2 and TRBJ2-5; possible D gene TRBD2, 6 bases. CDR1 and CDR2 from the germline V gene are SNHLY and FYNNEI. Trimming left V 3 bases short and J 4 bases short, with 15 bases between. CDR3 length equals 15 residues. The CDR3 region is CASSEFGDGGETQYF. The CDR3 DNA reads TGTGCCAGCAGTGAGTTTGGGGACGGGGGAGAGACCCAGTACTTC.

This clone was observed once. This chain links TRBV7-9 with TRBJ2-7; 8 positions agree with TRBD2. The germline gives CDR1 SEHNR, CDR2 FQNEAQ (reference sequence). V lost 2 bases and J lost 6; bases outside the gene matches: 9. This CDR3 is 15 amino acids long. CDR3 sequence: CASSLISGSDGEQYF. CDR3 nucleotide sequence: TGTGCCAGCAGCTTAATCAGCGGGAGTGACGGCGAGCAGTACTTC.

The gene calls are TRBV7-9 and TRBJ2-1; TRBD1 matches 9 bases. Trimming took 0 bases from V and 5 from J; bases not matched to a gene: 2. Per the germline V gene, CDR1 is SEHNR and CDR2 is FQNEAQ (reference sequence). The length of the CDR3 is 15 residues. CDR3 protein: CASSLADRGHNEQFF. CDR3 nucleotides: TGTGCCAGCAGCTTAGCGGACAGGGGCCACAATGAGCAGTTCTTC.

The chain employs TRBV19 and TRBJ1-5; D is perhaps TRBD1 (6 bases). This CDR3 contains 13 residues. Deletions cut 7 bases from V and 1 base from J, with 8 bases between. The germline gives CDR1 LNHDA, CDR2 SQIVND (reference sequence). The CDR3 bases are TGTGCCAGTACTAGGGGGAGCAATCAGCCCCAGCATTTT. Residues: CASTRGSNQPQHF.

The CDR3: CASSYEAGGYTF. CDR3 bases: TGTGCCAGCAGTTACGAGGCGGGAGGCTACACCTTC. This sequence joins TRBV6-6 and TRBJ1-2, with D uncertain. The CDR3 runs to 12 residues. Germline V gene sequence: CDR1 MNHNY, CDR2 SVGAGI (reference sequence). Trimming removed 2 bases at V and 8 bases at J, with 9 bases between.

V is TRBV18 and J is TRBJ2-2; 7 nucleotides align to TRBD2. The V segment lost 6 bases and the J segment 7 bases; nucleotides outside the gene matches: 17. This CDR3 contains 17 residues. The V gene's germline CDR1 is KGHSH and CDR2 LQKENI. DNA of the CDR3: TGTGCCAGCTCCCCTGGTAGCGGGCGTTATATCGGCGGGGAGCTGTTTTTT. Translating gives CASSPGSGRYIGGELFF.